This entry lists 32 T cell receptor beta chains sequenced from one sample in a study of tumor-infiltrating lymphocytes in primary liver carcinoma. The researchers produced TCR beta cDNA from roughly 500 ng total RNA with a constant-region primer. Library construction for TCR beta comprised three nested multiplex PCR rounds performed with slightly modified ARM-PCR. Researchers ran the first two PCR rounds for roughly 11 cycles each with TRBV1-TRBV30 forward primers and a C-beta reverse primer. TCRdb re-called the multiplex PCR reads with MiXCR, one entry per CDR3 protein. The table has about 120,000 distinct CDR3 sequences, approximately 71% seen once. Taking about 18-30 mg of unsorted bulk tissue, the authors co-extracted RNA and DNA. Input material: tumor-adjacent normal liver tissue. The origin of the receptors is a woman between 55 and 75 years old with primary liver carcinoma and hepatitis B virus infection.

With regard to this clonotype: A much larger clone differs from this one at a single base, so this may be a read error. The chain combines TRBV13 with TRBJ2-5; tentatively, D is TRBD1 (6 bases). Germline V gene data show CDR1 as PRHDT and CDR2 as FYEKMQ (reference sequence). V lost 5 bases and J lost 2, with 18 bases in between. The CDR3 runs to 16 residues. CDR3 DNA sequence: TGTGCCAGCAGCGACACCGGGACACGAAAACAAGAGACCCAGTACTTC. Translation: CASSDTGTRKQETQYF.

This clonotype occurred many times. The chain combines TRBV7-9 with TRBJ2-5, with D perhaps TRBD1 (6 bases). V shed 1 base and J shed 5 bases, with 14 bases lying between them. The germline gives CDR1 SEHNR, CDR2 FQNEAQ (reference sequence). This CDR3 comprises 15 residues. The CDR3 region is CASSLEQGVKETQYF. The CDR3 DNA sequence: TGTGCCAGCAGCTTAGAACAGGGTGTGAAGGAGACCCAGTACTTC.

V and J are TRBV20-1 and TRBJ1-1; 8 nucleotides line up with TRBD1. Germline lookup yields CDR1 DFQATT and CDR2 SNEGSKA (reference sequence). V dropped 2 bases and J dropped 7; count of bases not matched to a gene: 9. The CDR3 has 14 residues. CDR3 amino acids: CSARIARGQGEAFF. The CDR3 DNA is TGCAGTGCTAGAATTGCTCGCGGACAGGGTGAAGCTTTCTTT.

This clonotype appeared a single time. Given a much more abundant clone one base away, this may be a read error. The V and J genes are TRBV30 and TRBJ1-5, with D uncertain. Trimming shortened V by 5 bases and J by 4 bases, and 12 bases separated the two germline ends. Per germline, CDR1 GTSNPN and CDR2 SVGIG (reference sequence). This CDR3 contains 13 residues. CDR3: CAWDGRPNQPQHF. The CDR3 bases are TGTGCCTGGGACGGGAGACCGAATCAGCCCCAGCATTTT.

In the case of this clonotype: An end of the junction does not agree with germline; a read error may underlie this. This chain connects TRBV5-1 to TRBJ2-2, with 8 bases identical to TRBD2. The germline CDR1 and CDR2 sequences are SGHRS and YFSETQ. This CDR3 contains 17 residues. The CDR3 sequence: CASSWGSAGGITRELFF. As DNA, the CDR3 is TGCGCCAGCAGCTGGGGGTCGGCGGGAGGCATCACCAGGGAGCTGTTTTTT.

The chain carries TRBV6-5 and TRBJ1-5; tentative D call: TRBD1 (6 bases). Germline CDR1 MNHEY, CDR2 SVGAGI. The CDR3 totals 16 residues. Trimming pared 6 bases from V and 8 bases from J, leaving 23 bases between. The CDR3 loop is CASRPRQGRTDKPQHF. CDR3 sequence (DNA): TGTGCCAGCAGACCCCGGCAGGGGCGAACCGATAAGCCCCAGCATTTT.

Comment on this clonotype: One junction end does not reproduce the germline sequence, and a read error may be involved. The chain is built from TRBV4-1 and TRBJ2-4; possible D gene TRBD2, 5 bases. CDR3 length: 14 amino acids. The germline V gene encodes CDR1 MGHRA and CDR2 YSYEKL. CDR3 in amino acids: CARQKQERENIQYF. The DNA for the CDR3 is TGTGCCAGGCAAAAGCAGGAGAGGGAAAACATTCAGTACTTC.

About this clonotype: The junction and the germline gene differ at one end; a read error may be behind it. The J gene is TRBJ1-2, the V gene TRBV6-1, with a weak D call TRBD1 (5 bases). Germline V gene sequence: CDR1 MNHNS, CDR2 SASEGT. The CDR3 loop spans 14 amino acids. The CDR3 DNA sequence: TGTGCCAGCAACCAGGGCTTTGCTAACTATAGCTGCATCTTC. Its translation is CASNQGFANYSCIF.

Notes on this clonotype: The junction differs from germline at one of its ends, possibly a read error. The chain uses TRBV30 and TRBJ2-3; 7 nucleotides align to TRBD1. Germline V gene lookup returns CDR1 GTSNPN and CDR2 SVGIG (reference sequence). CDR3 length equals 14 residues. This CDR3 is CAASGGFETDTQYF. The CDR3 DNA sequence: TGCGCCGCATCAGGGGGTTTTGAGACAGATACGCAGTATTTT.

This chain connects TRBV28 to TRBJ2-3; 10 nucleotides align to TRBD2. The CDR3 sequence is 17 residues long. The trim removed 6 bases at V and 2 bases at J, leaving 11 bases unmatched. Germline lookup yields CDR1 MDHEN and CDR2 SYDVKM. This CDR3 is CASRPSWTSGLTDTQYF. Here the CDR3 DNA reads TGTGCCAGCAGACCCTCCTGGACTAGCGGTCTCACAGATACGCAGTATTTT.

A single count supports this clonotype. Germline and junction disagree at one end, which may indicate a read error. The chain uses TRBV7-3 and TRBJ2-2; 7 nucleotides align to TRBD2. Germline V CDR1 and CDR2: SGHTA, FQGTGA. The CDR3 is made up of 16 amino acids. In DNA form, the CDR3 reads TGTGCCAGCAGCTTTCGGGCCAGCGGGATAGGCTGGGAGCTTTTTTTT. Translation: CASSFRASGIGWELFF. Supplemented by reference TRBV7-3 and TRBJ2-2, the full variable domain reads GAGVSQTPSNKVTEKGKYVELRCDPISGHTALYWYRQSLGQGPEFLIYFQGTGAADDSGLPNDRFFAVRPEGSVSTLKIQRTERGDSAVYLCASSFRASGIGWELFFGEGSRLTVL.

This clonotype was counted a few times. CDR3 amino acids: CASLAGDRIYEQYF. The DNA for the CDR3 is TGTGCCAGCTTGGCGGGAGATCGTATCTACGAGCAGTACTTC. The chain links TRBV2 to TRBJ2-7; 7 nucleotides agree with TRBD2. Germline V lookup: CDR1 SNHLY, CDR2 FYNNEI. The CDR3 loop spans 14 amino acids. The trim removed 8 bases at V and 3 bases at J, leaving 10 bases unmatched.

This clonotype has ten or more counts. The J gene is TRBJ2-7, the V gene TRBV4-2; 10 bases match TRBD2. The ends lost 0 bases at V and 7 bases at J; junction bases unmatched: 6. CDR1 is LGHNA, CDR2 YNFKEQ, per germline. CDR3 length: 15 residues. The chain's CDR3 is CASSQEASGSWEQYF. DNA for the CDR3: TGTGCCAGCAGCCAAGAGGCTAGCGGGAGTTGGGAGCAGTACTTC.

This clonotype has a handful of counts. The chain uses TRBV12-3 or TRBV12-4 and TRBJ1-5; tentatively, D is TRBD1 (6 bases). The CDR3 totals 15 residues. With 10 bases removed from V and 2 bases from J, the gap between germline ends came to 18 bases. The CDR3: CANSQIGGRNQPQHF. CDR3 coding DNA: TGTGCCAACAGCCAGATAGGGGGACGCAATCAGCCCCAGCATTTT.

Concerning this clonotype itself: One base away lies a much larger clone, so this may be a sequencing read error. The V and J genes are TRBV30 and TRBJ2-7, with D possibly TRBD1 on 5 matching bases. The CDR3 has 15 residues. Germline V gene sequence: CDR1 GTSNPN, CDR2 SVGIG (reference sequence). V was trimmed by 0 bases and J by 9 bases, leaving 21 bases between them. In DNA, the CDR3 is TGTGCCTGGAGTGTACCCACAGGTCGGCTAAACGGGCAGTACTTC. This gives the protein CAWSVPTGRLNGQYF.

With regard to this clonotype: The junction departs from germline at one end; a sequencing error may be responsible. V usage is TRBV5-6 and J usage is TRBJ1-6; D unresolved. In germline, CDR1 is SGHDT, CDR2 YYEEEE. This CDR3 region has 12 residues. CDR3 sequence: CANSAYNPPLHF. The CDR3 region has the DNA TGTGCCAACAGCGCGTACAATCCACCCCTCCACTTT.

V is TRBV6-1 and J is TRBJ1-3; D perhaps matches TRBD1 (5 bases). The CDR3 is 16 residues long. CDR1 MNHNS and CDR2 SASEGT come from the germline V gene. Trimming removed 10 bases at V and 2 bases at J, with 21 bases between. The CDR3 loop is CANTGDPQRAGNTIYF. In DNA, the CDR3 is TGTGCCAACACTGGGGACCCTCAACGGGCTGGAAACACCATATATTTT.

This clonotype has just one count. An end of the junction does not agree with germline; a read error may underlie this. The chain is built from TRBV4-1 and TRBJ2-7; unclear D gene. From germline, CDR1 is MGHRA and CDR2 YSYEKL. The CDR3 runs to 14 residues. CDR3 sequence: CTSSQAVAPYDQYF. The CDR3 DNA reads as TGCACCAGCAGCCAAGCTGTTGCCCCCTACGACCAGTACTTC.

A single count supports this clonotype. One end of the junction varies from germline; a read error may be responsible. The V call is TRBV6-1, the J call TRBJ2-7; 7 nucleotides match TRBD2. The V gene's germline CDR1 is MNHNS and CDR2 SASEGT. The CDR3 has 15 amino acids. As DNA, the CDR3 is TGTGCCAGTAGTGGAATTGCGGGAGAAGGCTACGAGCAGTACTTC. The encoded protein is CASSGIAGEGYEQYF.

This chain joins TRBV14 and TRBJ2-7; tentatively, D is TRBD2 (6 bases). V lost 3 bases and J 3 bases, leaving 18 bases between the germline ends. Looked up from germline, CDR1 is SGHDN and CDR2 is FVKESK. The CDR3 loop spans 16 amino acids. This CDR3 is CASSHNVKRALYEQYF. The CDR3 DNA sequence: TGTGCCAGCAGCCATAACGTAAAGCGGGCCCTCTACGAGCAGTACTTC.

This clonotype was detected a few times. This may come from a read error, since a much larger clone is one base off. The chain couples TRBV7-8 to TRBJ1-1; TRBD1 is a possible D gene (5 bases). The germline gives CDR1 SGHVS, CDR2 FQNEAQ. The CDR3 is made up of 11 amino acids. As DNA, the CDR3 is TGTGCCATCGGGGCGGGCACTGAAGCTATCTTT. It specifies CAIGAGTEAIF. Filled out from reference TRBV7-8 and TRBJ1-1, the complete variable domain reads GAGVSQSPRYKVAKRGQDVALRCDPISGHVSLFWYQQALGQGPEFLTYFQNEAQLDKSGLPSDRFFAERPEGSVSTLKIQRTQQEDSAVYLCAIGAGTEAIFGQGTRLTVV.

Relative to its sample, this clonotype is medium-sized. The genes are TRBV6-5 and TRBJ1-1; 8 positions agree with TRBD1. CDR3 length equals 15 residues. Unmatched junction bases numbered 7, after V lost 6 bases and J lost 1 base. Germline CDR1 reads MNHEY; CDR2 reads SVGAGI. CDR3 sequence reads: CASRPRGQKNTEAFF. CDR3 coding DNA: TGTGCCAGCAGGCCCAGGGGGCAGAAGAACACTGAAGCTTTCTTT.

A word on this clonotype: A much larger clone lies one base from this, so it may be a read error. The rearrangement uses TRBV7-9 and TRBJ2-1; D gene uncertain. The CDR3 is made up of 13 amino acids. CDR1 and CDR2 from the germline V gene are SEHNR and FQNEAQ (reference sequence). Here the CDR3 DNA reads TGTGCCATCAGCTTAAGCCAAAACAATGAGCAGTTCTTC. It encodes CAISLSQNNEQFF.

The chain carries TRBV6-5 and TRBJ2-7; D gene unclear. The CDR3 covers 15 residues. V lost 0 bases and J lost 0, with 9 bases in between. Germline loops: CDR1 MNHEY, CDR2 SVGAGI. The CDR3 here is CASSYSPAFSYEQYF. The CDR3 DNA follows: TGTGCCAGCAGTTACTCGCCAGCCTTCTCCTACGAGCAGTACTTC.

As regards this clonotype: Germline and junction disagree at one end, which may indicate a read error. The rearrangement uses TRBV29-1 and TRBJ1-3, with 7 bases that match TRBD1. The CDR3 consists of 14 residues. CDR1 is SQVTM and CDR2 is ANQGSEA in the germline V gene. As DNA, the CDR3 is TGCAGCGTTGGGGACAGAAGCTTTGGAAACACCATGTATTTT. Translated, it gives CSVGDRSFGNTMYF.

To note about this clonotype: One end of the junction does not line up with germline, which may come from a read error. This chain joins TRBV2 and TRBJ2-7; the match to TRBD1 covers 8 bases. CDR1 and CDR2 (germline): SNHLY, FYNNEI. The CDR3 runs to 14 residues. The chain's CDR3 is CASREQAGGNEHYF. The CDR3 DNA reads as TGTGCCAGCAGGGAACAGGCAGGGGGCAACGAGCACTACTTC.

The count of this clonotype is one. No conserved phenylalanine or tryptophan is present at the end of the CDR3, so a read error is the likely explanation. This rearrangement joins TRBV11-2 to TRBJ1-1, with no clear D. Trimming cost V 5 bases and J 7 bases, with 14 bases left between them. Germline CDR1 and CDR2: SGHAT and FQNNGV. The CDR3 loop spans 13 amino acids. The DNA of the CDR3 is TGTGCCAGCAGCCCTAGTTTGAAGAGTGAAGCTTTCTAT. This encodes CASSPSLKSEAFY.

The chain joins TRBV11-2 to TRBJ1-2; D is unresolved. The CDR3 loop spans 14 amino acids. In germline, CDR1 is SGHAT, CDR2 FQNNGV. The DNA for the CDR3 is TGTGTCAGTAGCTTAGAGCCTACTATCTATGGCTACACCTTC. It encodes CVSSLEPTIYGYTF.

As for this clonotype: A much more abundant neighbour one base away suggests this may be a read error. The CDR3 is CVSSQYGQKTSYEQYF. The CDR3 DNA reads TGTGTCAGCAGCCAATACGGACAGAAAACTTCCTACGAGCAGTACTTC. The J gene is TRBJ2-7, the V gene TRBV7-9; the D gene is possibly TRBD1 (6 bases). CDR3 length: 16 residues. In germline, CDR1 is SEHNR, CDR2 FQNEAQ (reference sequence).

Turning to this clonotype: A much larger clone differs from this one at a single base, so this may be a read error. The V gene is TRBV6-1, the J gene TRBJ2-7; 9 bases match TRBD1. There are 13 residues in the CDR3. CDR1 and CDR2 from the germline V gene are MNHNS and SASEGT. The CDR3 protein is CASTGTGYHEQHF. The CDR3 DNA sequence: TGTGCCAGTACCGGGACAGGGTACCACGAGCAGCACTTC.

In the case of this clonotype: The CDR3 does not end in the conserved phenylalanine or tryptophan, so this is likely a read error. The CDR3 protein is CASSPNLGDTQYL. In nucleotides, the CDR3 is TGTGCCAGCAGCCCGAATCTCGGGGATACGCAGTATCTA. V is TRBV11-2 and J is TRBJ2-3, with unresolved D. The germline V and J ends were trimmed by 5 bases and 6 bases, with 12 bases remaining between them. The V gene's germline CDR1 is SGHAT and CDR2 FQNNGV. CDR3 length: 13 amino acids.

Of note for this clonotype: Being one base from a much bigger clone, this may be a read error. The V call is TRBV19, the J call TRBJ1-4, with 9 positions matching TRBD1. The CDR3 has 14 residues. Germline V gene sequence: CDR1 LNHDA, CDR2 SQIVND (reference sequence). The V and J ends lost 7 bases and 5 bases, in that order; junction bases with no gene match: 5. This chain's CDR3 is CASNSGTGNEKLFF. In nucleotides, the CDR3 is TGTGCCAGTAATAGCGGGACAGGGAATGAAAAACTGTTTTTT.